A selection of T cell receptor beta chains follows, all from one sample in a study of shared clonotypes between healthy human individuals. Repertoires were generated with immunoSEQ multiplex PCR, while TCRdb's copy carries only in-frame clones and drops some. This repertoire shows a few million clones, 93% found once; its top ten account for around 1.7%. Specimen: naive CD8+ T cells from PBMCs. The source is a man aged 18 to 29 in good health. Some clones in this sample may be carry-over from other donors' samples. The CDR3 runs from the conserved cysteine through the conserved F or W. The D gene is left open where the match is weak. A row's size may be missing; if present it is once, few, many or a size class.

clone size: .; V gene: TRBV27; J gene: TRBJ2-7; D gene: .; CDR3 protein: CASSLRAGSSYEQYF; CDR3 DNA: TGTGCCAGCAGTTTAAGGGCAGGTTCGTCCTACGAGCAGTACTTC
clone size: .; V gene: TRBV11-1; J gene: TRBJ1-1; D gene: .; CDR3 protein: CASSFGGEGVDTEAFF; CDR3 DNA: TGTGCCAGCAGCTTTGGAGGGGAAGGGGTGGACACTGAAGCTTTCTTT
clone size: .; V gene: TRBV2; J gene: TRBJ1-1; D gene: .; CDR3 protein: CASSSGAGSMNTEAFF; CDR3 DNA: TGTGCCAGCAGTTCCGGGGCAGGGTCAATGAACACTGAAGCTTTCTTT
clone size: .; V gene: TRBV19; J gene: TRBJ1-5; D gene: .; CDR3 protein: CASSTRSHSNQPQHF; CDR3 DNA: TGTGCCAGTAGTACGCGGTCCCATAGCAATCAGCCCCAGCATTTT
clone size: .; V gene: TRBV5-8; J gene: TRBJ2-2; D gene: .; CDR3 protein: CASSLGWRTNTGELFF; CDR3 DNA: TGTGCCAGCAGCTTAGGGTGGAGAACGAACACCGGGGAGCTGTTTTTT
clone size: .; V gene: TRBV29-1; J gene: TRBJ1-1; D gene: .; CDR3 protein: CSVDGAPGGTEAFF; CDR3 DNA: TGCAGCGTTGATGGGGCCCCCGGCGGGACTGAAGCTTTCTTT
clone size: .; V gene: TRBV9; J gene: TRBJ2-7; D gene: .; CDR3 protein: CASSVSDSYEQYF; CDR3 DNA: TGTGCCAGCAGTGTCAGCGACTCCTACGAGCAGTACTTC
clone size: .; V gene: TRBV29-1; J gene: TRBJ1-2; D gene: .; CDR3 protein: CSVEGLGFKSGYTF; CDR3 DNA: TGCAGCGTTGAAGGATTAGGGTTTAAGAGTGGCTACACCTTC
clone size: .; V gene: TRBV13; J gene: TRBJ2-2; D gene: .; CDR3 protein: CASSQVGLLTGELFF; CDR3 DNA: TGTGCCAGCAGCCAAGTAGGTTTGCTGACCGGGGAGCTGTTTTTT
clone size: .; V gene: TRBV27; J gene: TRBJ2-7; D gene: .; CDR3 protein: CASRTGSYEQYF; CDR3 DNA: TGTGCCAGCAGGACAGGCTCCTACGAGCAGTACTTC
clone size: .; V gene: TRBV29-1; J gene: TRBJ1-1; D gene: .; CDR3 protein: CSVAPGPWEEAFF; CDR3 DNA: TGCAGCGTGGCACCGGGACCTTGGGAAGAAGCTTTCTTT
clone size: .; V gene: TRBV19; J gene: TRBJ2-7; D gene: .; CDR3 protein: CASSSLQGPEQYF; CDR3 DNA: TGTGCCAGTAGTTCTTTACAGGGCCCCGAGCAGTACTTC
clone size: .; V gene: TRBV4-1; J gene: TRBJ1-5; D gene: .; CDR3 protein: CASSAKSLGGQPQHF; CDR3 DNA: TGCGCCAGCAGCGCGAAGTCCCTGGGGGGTCAGCCCCAGCATTTT
clone size: .; V gene: TRBV7-9; J gene: TRBJ1-3; D gene: .; CDR3 protein: CASSFGGLSGNTIYF; CDR3 DNA: TGTGCCAGCAGCTTTGGTGGTCTTAGCGGAAACACCATATATTTT
clone size: .; V gene: TRBV10-3; J gene: TRBJ2-7; D gene: .; CDR3 protein: CAISELGDEQYF; CDR3 DNA: TGTGCCATCAGTGAACTAGGTGACGAGCAGTACTTC
clone size: .; V gene: TRBV4-1; J gene: TRBJ1-2; D gene: .; CDR3 protein: CASSPLGGGYGYTF; CDR3 DNA: TGCGCCAGCAGCCCACTGGGGGGCGGCTATGGCTACACCTTC
clone size: .; V gene: TRBV28; J gene: TRBJ2-5; D gene: TRBD2; CDR3 protein: CASTFALELADQETQYF; CDR3 DNA: TGTGCCAGCACCTTTGCCCTAGAACTAGCGGACCAAGAGACCCAGTACTTC
clone size: .; V gene: TRBV27; J gene: TRBJ2-3; D gene: TRBD2; CDR3 protein: CASSLLAGLFTDTQYF; CDR3 DNA: TGTGCCAGCAGTCTCCTAGCGGGGCTATTCACAGATACGCAGTATTTT
clone size: .; V gene: TRBV30; J gene: TRBJ2-1; D gene: .; CDR3 protein: CAWSVRAPSNEQFF; CDR3 DNA: TGTGCCTGGAGTGTGAGAGCGCCCAGCAATGAGCAGTTCTTC
clone size: once; V gene: TRBV7-8; J gene: TRBJ1-1; D gene: .; CDR3 protein: CASSMDGNTEAFF; CDR3 DNA: TGTGCCAGCAGCATGGACGGGAACACTGAAGCTTTCTTT
clone size: once; V gene: TRBV28; J gene: TRBJ1-2; D gene: .; CDR3 protein: CASKLAPQTETGYTF; CDR3 DNA: TGTGCCAGCAAACTTGCCCCTCAAACAGAGACTGGCTACACCTTC
clone size: .; V gene: TRBV4-3; J gene: TRBJ1-5; D gene: .; CDR3 protein: CASSPGVNNQPQHF; CDR3 DNA: TGCGCCAGCAGCCCAGGGGTGAACAATCAGCCCCAGCATTTT
clone size: .; V gene: TRBV11-2; J gene: TRBJ2-7; D gene: .; CDR3 protein: CASSLVAGIYEQYF; CDR3 DNA: TGTGCCAGCAGCTTAGTGGCAGGAATCTACGAGCAGTACTTC
clone size: .; V gene: TRBV19; J gene: TRBJ1-1; D gene: TRBD1; CDR3 protein: CASSMTGAMNTEAFF; CDR3 DNA: TGTGCCAGTAGTATGACAGGGGCTATGAACACTGAAGCTTTCTTT
clone size: .; V gene: TRBV5-4; J gene: TRBJ1-1; D gene: .; CDR3 protein: CASSEGGTEAFF; CDR3 DNA: TGTGCCAGCAGCGAGGGGGGCACTGAAGCTTTCTTT
clone size: .; V gene: TRBV15; J gene: TRBJ1-5; D gene: .; CDR3 protein: CATSTSEGRGNQPQHF; CDR3 DNA: TGTGCCACCAGCACCAGCGAGGGTAGGGGCAATCAGCCCCAGCATTTT